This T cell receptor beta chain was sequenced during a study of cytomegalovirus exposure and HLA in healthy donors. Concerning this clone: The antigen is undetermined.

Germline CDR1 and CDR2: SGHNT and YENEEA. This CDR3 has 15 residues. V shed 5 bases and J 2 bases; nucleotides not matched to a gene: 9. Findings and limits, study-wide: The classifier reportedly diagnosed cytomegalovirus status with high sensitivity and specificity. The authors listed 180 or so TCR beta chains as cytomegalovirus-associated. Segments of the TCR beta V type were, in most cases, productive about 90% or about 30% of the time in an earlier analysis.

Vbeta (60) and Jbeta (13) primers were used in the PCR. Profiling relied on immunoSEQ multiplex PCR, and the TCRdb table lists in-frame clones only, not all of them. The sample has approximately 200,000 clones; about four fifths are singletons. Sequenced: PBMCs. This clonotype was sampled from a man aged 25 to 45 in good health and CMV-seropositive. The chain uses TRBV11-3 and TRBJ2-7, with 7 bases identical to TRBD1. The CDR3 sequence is CASSHGTASPYEQYF. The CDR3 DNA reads TGTGCCAGCAGCCATGGGACAGCCTCTCCCTACGAGCAGTACTTC.